A selection of T cell receptor beta chains follows, all from one sample in a study of T-cell reconstitution after alpha-beta-depleted transplantation in children. A single record per CDR3 protein comes from TCRdb applying MiXCR to the PCR reads. Of 350,000 to 450,000 distinct CDR3 sequences listed, 13% are singletons. The sequenced sample was PBMCs, obtained from the stem cell graft. These receptors all stem from a human donor who donated a stem cell graft to a child with Fanconi anemia. Each CDR3 is given with its conserved first and last residue. A D gene is named only where the DNA matches it firmly. Size tells how often a clone was seen (once, few, many) or the class of an expanded clone, and some rows leave it out.

clone size,V gene,D gene,J gene,CDR3 protein,CDR3 DNA
-,TRBV25-1,TRBD1,TRBJ2-1,CASSEHGQARAYNEQFF,TGTGCCAGCAGTGAACACGGACAGGCAAGGGCCTACAATGAGCAGTTCTTC
-,TRBV5-1,-,TRBJ2-1,CASSLGPQVSSYNEQFF,TGCGCCAGCAGCTTGGGACCACAGGTCAGCTCCTACAATGAGCAGTTCTTC
many,TRBV14,-,TRBJ2-3,CASSQGAGDTQYF,TGTGCCAGCAGCCAAGGGGCCGGTGATACGCAGTATTTT
few,TRBV2,-,TRBJ1-2,CASSLTDQGYTF,TGTGCCAGCAGTCTGACAGATCAAGGCTACACCTTC
-,TRBV7-2,-,TRBJ2-1,CASSPGSGRDSYNEQFF,TGTGCCAGCAGCCCAGGGTCGGGACGTGATTCCTACAATGAGCAGTTCTTC
-,TRBV5-1,TRBD1,TRBJ2-7,CASSTGTGGDEQYF,TGCGCCAGCAGCACCGGGACAGGGGGCGACGAGCAGTACTTC
few,TRBV12-3/TRBV12-4,TRBD2,TRBJ2-1,CASRLAGGTGNEQFF,TGTGCCAGCAGGTTAGCGGGGGGGACAGGCAATGAGCAGTTCTTC
few,TRBV2,-,TRBJ1-2,CASSSRQTVAGYTF,TGTGCCAGCAGTAGCCGACAGACCGTAGCCGGCTACACCTTC
many,TRBV20-1,-,TRBJ2-3,CSARNNRFSTDTQYF,TGCAGTGCCAGAAACAACAGGTTTAGCACAGATACGCAGTATTTT
-,TRBV6-6,-,TRBJ2-2,CASSRSAAMELFF,TGTGCCAGCAGTCGCTCCGCTGCCATGGAGCTGTTTTTT
few,TRBV6-1,TRBD1,TRBJ1-5,CASSPGTVSHQPQHF,TGTGCCAGCAGTCCCGGGACAGTCAGCCATCAGCCCCAGCATTTT
few,TRBV7-6,TRBD2,TRBJ2-1,CASRPRASGGPNEQFF,TGTGCCAGCAGACCACGGGCTAGCGGGGGCCCAAATGAGCAGTTCTTC
few,TRBV28,-,TRBJ1-5,CAGTGNNQPQHF,TGTGCCGGTACAGGTAACAATCAGCCCCAGCATTTT
-,TRBV11-2,-,TRBJ2-2,CASSLGNRRELFF,TGTGCCAGCAGCTTGGGCAATAGAAGGGAGCTGTTTTTT
many,TRBV4-3,-,TRBJ2-3,CASSPRQGGGQDTQYF,TGCGCCAGCAGCCCTCGACAGGGAGGTGGGCAAGATACGCAGTATTTT
few,TRBV5-1,-,TRBJ1-2,CASSPGYGDYGYTF,TGCGCCAGCAGCCCTGGGTACGGGGACTATGGCTACACCTTC
many,TRBV9,-,TRBJ2-1,CASSVLGLGEQFF,TGTGCCAGCAGCGTACTAGGCTTAGGTGAGCAGTTCTTC
many,TRBV9,-,TRBJ2-2,CASSVAEGSTGELFF,TGTGCCAGCAGCGTCGCGGAGGGCTCCACCGGGGAGCTGTTTTTT
many,TRBV4-3,-,TRBJ1-1,CASSQDGYEAFF,TGCGCCAGCAGCCAAGATGGGTATGAAGCTTTCTTT
-,TRBV11-2,-,TRBJ1-6,CASSLVGTDSPLHF,TGTGCCAGCAGCTTAGTCGGAACCGATTCACCCCTCCACTTT
-,TRBV28,-,TRBJ1-5,CASRVTYQPQHF,TGTGCCAGCAGGGTGACTTATCAGCCCCAGCATTTT
-,TRBV27,-,TRBJ1-1,CASSHVNTEAFF,TGTGCCAGCAGTCATGTGAACACTGAAGCTTTCTTT
many,TRBV7-7,TRBD1,TRBJ2-5,CASSLGQGAPETQYF,TGTGCTAGCAGCTTAGGACAGGGCGCACCAGAGACCCAGTACTTC
-,TRBV7-2,-,TRBJ2-3,CASSLLFRAEAQYF,TGTGCCAGCAGCTTACTTTTCAGGGCAGAAGCGCAGTATTTT
-,TRBV28,-,TRBJ1-5,CASSLGVSGNQPQHF,TGTGCCAGCAGCCTTGGGGTCTCTGGGAATCAGCCCCAGCATTTT
many,TRBV29-1,-,TRBJ2-1,CSVRRPVEEQFF,TGCAGCGTTCGCCGACCGGTGGAGGAGCAGTTCTTC
few,TRBV5-1,TRBD2,TRBJ2-5,CASRLGATSEETQYF,TGCGCCAGCAGGTTGGGCGCGACTAGCGAAGAGACCCAGTACTTC
many,TRBV29-1,-,TRBJ1-1,CSVQGDAEAFF,TGCAGCGTGCAGGGTGATGCTGAAGCTTTCTTT
few,TRBV9,-,TRBJ2-1,CASSVMPEDNEQFF,TGTGCCAGCAGCGTAATGCCAGAAGACAATGAGCAGTTCTTC
-,TRBV12-3/TRBV12-4,TRBD1,TRBJ1-3,CASSRTGVDTIYF,TGTGCCAGCAGTAGGACAGGGGTGGACACCATATATTTT
many,TRBV5-6,-,TRBJ2-5,CASSLRQTGGETQYF,TGTGCCAGCAGCCTCAGGCAAACCGGGGGAGAGACCCAGTACTTC
few,TRBV5-1,-,TRBJ1-2,CASSLEANYGYTF,TGCGCCAGCAGCTTGGAGGCTAACTATGGCTACACCTTC
-,TRBV18,-,TRBJ1-2,CASSPGEYGYTF,TGTGCCAGCTCACCGGGAGAGTATGGCTACACCTTC
-,TRBV5-1,TRBD1,TRBJ2-6,CASSLGQGATSGANVLTF,TGCGCCAGCAGCTTGGGACAGGGGGCCACATCTGGGGCCAACGTCCTGACTTTC
few,TRBV4-3,-,TRBJ2-3,CASSQDMNGDTDTQYF,TGCGCCAGCAGCCAAGATATGAACGGGGACACAGATACGCAGTATTTT